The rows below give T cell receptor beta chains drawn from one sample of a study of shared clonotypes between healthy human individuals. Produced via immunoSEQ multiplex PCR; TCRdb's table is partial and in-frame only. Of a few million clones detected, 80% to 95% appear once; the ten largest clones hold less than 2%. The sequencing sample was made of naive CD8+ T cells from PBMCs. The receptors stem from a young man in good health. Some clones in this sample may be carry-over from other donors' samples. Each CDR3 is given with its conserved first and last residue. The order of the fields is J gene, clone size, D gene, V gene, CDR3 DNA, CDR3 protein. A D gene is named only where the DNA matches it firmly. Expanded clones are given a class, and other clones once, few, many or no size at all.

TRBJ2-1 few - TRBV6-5 TGTGCCAGCAGTTACGGGAGTGAGCAGTTCTTC CASSYGSEQFF
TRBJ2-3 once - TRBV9 TGTGCCAGCAGCGTCCGGGATAGCACAGATACGCAGTATTTT CASSVRDSTDTQYF
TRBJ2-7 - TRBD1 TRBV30 TGTGCCTGGAGTGGCCCGGGACAGGGCTACGAGCAGTACTTC CAWSGPGQGYEQYF
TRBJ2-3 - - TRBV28 TGTGCCAGCAGTTTAGGGGGGCTCCATACGCAGTATTTT CASSLGGLHTQYF
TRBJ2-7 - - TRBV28 TGTGCCAGCAGTTACCCAACCGGGACGCGGGGCCTTGAATCAGTCGAGGGGATATACGAGCAGTACTTC CASSYPTGTRGLESVEGIYEQYF
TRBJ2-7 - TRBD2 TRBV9 TGTGCCAGCAGCGTAGGCCCGGGACTAGTCTCCTACGAGCAGTACTTC CASSVGPGLVSYEQYF
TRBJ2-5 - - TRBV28 TGTGCCAGCACCCGGGGCCCCGTTTGGGAGACCCAGTACTTC CASTRGPVWETQYF
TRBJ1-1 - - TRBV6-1 TGTGCCAGCAGTGAAAGAAGAGGGGGGAGCACTGAAGCTTTCTTT CASSERRGGSTEAFF
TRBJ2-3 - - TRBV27 TGTGCCAGCAGTAAGACCTACACAGATACGCAGTATTTT CASSKTYTDTQYF
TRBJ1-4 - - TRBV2 TGTGCCAGCAGTGTGGGGGCGGGTTTGGAAAAACTGTTTTTT CASSVGAGLEKLFF